This T cell receptor beta chain was identified in a study of T cells after yellow fever vaccination. Across the study: Preparing low-cell-number fractions relied on SMART-Seq v4 Ultra Low Input. Broader study findings: CD4 and CD8 compartments shared a small share of clonotypes, likely from convergent recombination.

This clonotype was seen ten or more times. What it binds is not known. The 5'RACE template-switching step produced TCR cDNA and added a universal primer site and UMIs. One entry per CDR3 protein results from TCRdb running MiXCR on the 5' RACE reads. The repertoire holds 200,000 to 300,000 distinct CDR3 sequences, 6.9% seen once, with approximately 0.85% in the top ten. This CDR3 is built from 13 residues. The V end lost 3 bases, the J end lost 7 bases, and 13 bases lay between the germline ends. The sample consisted of CD4+ T cells sorted from PBMCs, taken 15 days after the yellow fever booster vaccination. This sequence originates from a man aged 25-40 years who received the YFV17D yellow fever vaccine. V and J are TRBV12-3 or TRBV12-4 and TRBJ2-7; D perhaps matches TRBD2 (6 bases). The CDR3 loop reads CASSFKSAGEQYF. Here the CDR3 DNA reads TGTGCCAGCAGTTTCAAGTCGGCGGGGGAGCAGTACTTC.